This TCR beta chain appears in the sequencing data of a study of radiotherapy plus CTLA-4 blockade in lung cancer. The CDR3 totals 17 residues. The V and J ends lost 3 bases and 5 bases, in that order; junction bases with no gene match: 14. Germline V lookup: CDR1 SGDLS, CDR2 YYNGEE. The assay was immunoSEQ multiplex PCR, and TCRdb's table has in-frame clones only and misses some. The sample lists about 95,000 clones; around 86% were seen once. The origin of this receptor is a human donor with non-small cell lung cancer who had a partial response to radiotherapy plus ipilimumab. The sample consisted of peripheral blood, taken from a patient treated with radiotherapy plus ipilimumab. This rearrangement joins TRBV9 to TRBJ2-3; 8 bases agree with TRBD2. CDR3 in DNA: TGTGCCAGCAGCGAGACCTTCAGCGGGAGTGGGCGAGATACGCAGTATTTT. Translated: CASSETFSGSGRDTQYF.